These 28 T cell receptor beta chains were all obtained from the same sample, sequenced in a study of OX40 agonist ivuxolimab in advanced cancers. Sequencing used immunoSEQ multiplex PCR; TCRdb keeps in-frame clones, though not all of them. The sample records about 45,000 clones, over 80% being singletons. This specimen was CD4+ or CD8+ T cells sorted from blood, taken in a trial of the OX40 agonist ivuxolimab. These receptors all stem from an adult with an advanced solid tumor such as melanoma, head and neck, liver or kidney cancer.

The chain joins TRBV30 to TRBJ2-1; D gene unclear. Germline lookup yields CDR1 GTSNPN and CDR2 SVGIG (reference sequence). The V end lost 3 bases, the J end lost 12 bases, and 15 bases lay between the germline ends. The CDR3 is made up of 12 amino acids. The CDR3 sequence is CAWSHSLRWQFF. CDR3 bases: TGTGCCTGGAGCCACTCCCTACGATGGCAGTTCTTC.

The J gene is TRBJ2-7, the V gene TRBV11-2; 9 bases are shared with TRBD1. Per the germline V gene, CDR1 is SGHAT and CDR2 is FQNNGV. CDR3 length: 15 amino acids. Trimming took 5 bases from V and 7 from J; bases not matched to a gene: 12. The CDR3 DNA reads as TGTGCCAGCAGCCCGAATTCGGGACAGGGATCGGAGCAGTACTTC. Protein: CASSPNSGQGSEQYF. Full variable domain (outside the CDR3, taken from reference TRBV11-2 and TRBJ2-7): EAGVAQSPRYKIIEKRQSVAFWCNPISGHATLYWYQQILGQGPKLLIQFQNNGVVDDSQLPKDRFSAERLKGVDSTLKIQPAKLEDSAVYLCASSPNSGQGSEQYFGPGTRLTVT.

As regards this clone: Other DNA sequences in the sample encode the same CDR3. The genes are TRBV5-1 and TRBJ1-3; D unresolved. The CDR3 has 16 amino acids. Per germline, CDR1 SGHRS and CDR2 YFSETQ. V was clipped by 2 bases and J by 0 bases, with 12 bases between them. DNA for the CDR3: TGCGCCAGCAGCTTAAATACTCGGAGCTCTGGAAACACCATATATTTT. Translated: CASSLNTRSSGNTIYF.

This chain joins TRBV7-2 and TRBJ2-7, with D possibly being TRBD1 (6 bases). V lost 2 bases to trimming and J lost 1 base, with 12 bases between them. Germline CDR1 and CDR2: SGHTA and FQGNSA. This CDR3 has 15 residues. CDR3 in amino acids: CASSLRGTGSYEQYF. The CDR3 DNA reads as TGTGCCAGCAGCTTAAGGGGCACAGGGTCCTACGAGCAGTACTTC. Supplemented by reference TRBV7-2 and TRBJ2-7, the full variable domain reads GAGVSQSPSNKVTEKGKDVELRCDPISGHTALYWYRQSLGQGLEFLIYFQGNSAPDKSGLPSDRFSAERTGGSVSTLTIQRTQQEDSAVYLCASSLRGTGSYEQYFGPGTRLTVT.

V gene TRBV7-9 combines with J gene TRBJ2-6; no clear D. Germline CDR1 SEHNR, CDR2 FQNEAQ (reference sequence). The CDR3 loop spans 17 amino acids. Trimming removed 4 bases from V and 0 bases from J, with 13 bases in between. The CDR3 bases are TGTGCCAGCAGCTCCGCCGTCGTCGGCTCTGGGGCCAACGTCCTGACTTTC. Translation gives CASSSAVVGSGANVLTF.

The chain joins TRBV19 to TRBJ1-1, with 8 bases matching TRBD1. The germline V gene has CDR1 LNHDA and CDR2 SQIVND (reference sequence). V shed 5 bases and J 1 base; nucleotides not matched to a gene: 6. There are 15 residues in the CDR3. DNA for the CDR3: TGTGCCAGTAGTCCGTGGGGGACAGGGAACACTGAAGCTTTCTTT. This codes for CASSPWGTGNTEAFF.

A single count supports this clone. V is TRBV11-2 and J is TRBJ2-3; D remains unclear. The V gene lost 4 bases and the J gene lost 0 bases, with 17 bases spanning the gap. The CDR3 is made up of 17 amino acids. Germline V lookup: CDR1 SGHAT, CDR2 FQNNGV. CDR3 residues: CASSSPLAQLSTDTQYF. DNA for the CDR3: TGTGCCAGCAGCTCCCCCTTGGCACAGCTTAGCACAGATACGCAGTATTTT.

A few counts support this clone. The V and J genes are TRBV9 and TRBJ2-1, with 9 bases lining up with TRBD2. CDR1 is SGDLS, CDR2 YYNGEE, per germline. The length of the CDR3 is 15 residues. Trimming cost V 4 bases and J 4 bases; bases outside gene matches: 6. The CDR3 DNA follows: TGTGCCAGCAGCCGTGATAGCGGGAGTTACAATGAGCAGTTCTTC. It specifies CASSRDSGSYNEQFF.

This rearrangement joins TRBV29-1 to TRBJ1-1; D is perhaps TRBD1 (5 bases). CDR3 length: 15 amino acids. Trimming removed 7 bases at V and 0 bases at J, with 18 bases between. CDR1 and CDR2 from the germline V gene are SQVTM and ANQGSEA. The CDR3 DNA reads TGCAGCGCCTCACGAGGATGGGGGATGAACACTGAAGCTTTCTTT. Its protein product is CSASRGWGMNTEAFF.

The chain recombines TRBV5-1 with TRBJ2-6; TRBD2 aligns across 7 bases. The CDR3 has 19 amino acids. CDR1 SGHRS and CDR2 YFSETQ come from the germline V gene. J was trimmed by 0 bases and V by 4 bases; bases with no gene match: 13. In nucleotides, the CDR3 is TGCGCCAGCAGCCTCCTCCCAGCGGGGTCCTTCTCTGGGGCCAACGTCCTGACTTTC. Encoded protein: CASSLLPAGSFSGANVLTF.

The chain uses TRBV25-1 and TRBJ2-1; D uncertain. This CDR3 has 17 residues. The germline V gene encodes CDR1 MGHDK and CDR2 SYGVNS. V lost 2 bases and J lost 1, with 15 bases in between. As DNA, the CDR3 is TGTGCCAGCAGTGAAACGGGCGCGGCTGGTTCCTACAATGAGCAGTTCTTC. Residues: CASSETGAAGSYNEQFF.

The chain employs TRBV7-9 and TRBJ2-3; D may be TRBD2 (5 bases). The CDR3 is made up of 14 amino acids. Germline lookup yields CDR1 SEHNR and CDR2 FQNEAQ (reference sequence). Trimming shortened V by 5 bases and J by 6 bases, and 15 bases separated the two germline ends. CDR3 protein: CASSVRTGSDTQYF. The CDR3 bases are TGTGCCAGCAGCGTCCGGACTGGCTCGGATACGCAGTATTTT.

The rearrangement links TRBV7-8 to TRBJ2-3, with 13 positions matching TRBD2. The CDR3 is 15 amino acids. Germline V gene sequence: CDR1 SGHVS, CDR2 FQNEAQ. V gave up 5 bases and J gave up 4 bases; unmatched junction bases: 3. The CDR3 loop reads CASSAGLAGADTQYF. CDR3 nucleotide sequence: TGTGCCAGCAGCGCCGGACTAGCGGGAGCAGATACGCAGTATTTT.

A remark on this clone: The junction departs from germline at one end; a sequencing error may be responsible. The chain carries TRBV28 and TRBJ1-1, with TRBD1 matching over 7 bases. The CDR3 extends over 17 amino acids. Looked up from germline, CDR1 is MDHEN and CDR2 is SYDVKM. CDR3 amino acids: CVSIPWDSRLKNTEAFF. The CDR3 coding sequence is TGTGTCAGCATCCCATGGGACAGCCGATTAAAGAACACTGAAGCTTTCTTT.

The gene calls are TRBV30 and TRBJ2-1; 7 nucleotides align to TRBD2. V lost 4 bases and J lost 10; bases outside the gene matches: 10. This CDR3 spans 13 amino acids. Germline V gene lookup returns CDR1 GTSNPN and CDR2 SVGIG (reference sequence). In nucleotides, the CDR3 is TGTGCCTGGACCGGGTGGGGGGGAACCGAGCAGTTCTTC. It translates to CAWTGWGGTEQFF.

Only one count was recorded for this clone. The genes are TRBV7-8 and TRBJ1-2; TRBD1 matches at 7 bases. With V trimmed by 5 bases and J by 5 bases, 5 bases remained unmatched. Germline assignment: CDR1 SGHVS and CDR2 FQNEAQ. The CDR3 covers 13 residues. The CDR3 spells CASSQGTEYGYTF. The CDR3 coding sequence is TGTGCCAGCAGCCAGGGGACAGAGTATGGCTACACCTTC.

This clone was detected a few times. The chain is built from TRBV4-1 and TRBJ2-7; D gene unclear. The germline V gene encodes CDR1 MGHRA and CDR2 YSYEKL. V lost 0 bases, J lost 2 bases, and 11 bases lay in between. The CDR3 has 15 residues. This CDR3 is CASSQDTANAYEQYF. CDR3 nucleotide sequence: TGCGCCAGCAGCCAAGATACGGCAAACGCCTACGAGCAGTACTTC.

This sequence joins TRBV29-1 and TRBJ1-1, with unresolved D. Trimming shortened V by 0 bases and J by 3 bases, and 2 bases separated the two germline ends. Germline V CDR1 and CDR2: SQVTM, ANQGSEA. CDR3 length: 11 residues. The CDR3 region is CSVEDYTEAFF. The CDR3 nucleotides read TGCAGCGTTGAAGATTACACTGAAGCTTTCTTT. Full variable domain (remainder filled in from reference TRBV29-1 and TRBJ1-1): SAVISQKPSRDICQRGTSLTIQCQVDSQVTMMFWYRQQPGQSLTLIATANQGSEATYESGFVIDKFPISRPNLTFSTLTVSNMSPEDSSIYLCSVEDYTEAFFGQGTRLTVV.

V usage is TRBV28 and J usage is TRBJ1-1; unclear D gene. Between the trimmed V and J ends, which lost 7 bases and 0 bases, there was a span of 9 bases. The CDR3 extends over 13 amino acids. The V gene's germline CDR1 is MDHEN and CDR2 SYDVKM. The CDR3 reads CASTVLMNTEAFF. The DNA for the CDR3 is TGTGCCAGCACCGTCCTGATGAACACTGAAGCTTTCTTT. Filled out from reference TRBV28 and TRBJ1-1, the complete variable domain reads DVKVTQSSRYLVKRTGEKVFLECVQDMDHENMFWYRQDPGLGLRLIYFSYDVKMKEKGDIPEGYSVSREKKERFSLILESASTNQTSMYLCASTVLMNTEAFFGQGTRLTVV.

V is TRBV19 and J is TRBJ1-2, with TRBD1 matching 11 bases. Losses at the gene ends were 3 bases for V and 4 bases for J; bases not matched to a gene: 4. The CDR3 is 15 amino acids. From germline, CDR1 is LNHDA and CDR2 SQIVND (reference sequence). CDR3 DNA: TGTGCCAGTAGTATGGGGACAGGGGGTCCCTATGGCTACACCTTC. Residues: CASSMGTGGPYGYTF.

Turning to this clone: Other DNA sequences in the same sample also yield this CDR3. The V and J genes are TRBV7-9 and TRBJ1-4; 8 nucleotides line up with TRBD1. This CDR3 has 15 residues. CDR1 and CDR2 from the germline V gene are SEHNR and FQNEAQ (reference sequence). With 5 bases clipped from V and 8 bases from J, the junction kept 10 bases outside the gene matches. For the CDR3, the DNA is TGTGCCAGCAGCCCCAGGACAGGGCCAGGAGAAAAACTGTTTTTT. Encoded protein: CASSPRTGPGEKLFF.

The rearrangement uses TRBV7-2 and TRBJ2-1, with 8 bases matching TRBD2. V shed 3 bases, J shed 4 bases, and the junction held 2 bases outside the gene matches. Germline V lookup: CDR1 SGHTA, CDR2 FQGNSA. The CDR3 sequence is 14 residues long. The CDR3 DNA sequence: TGTGCCAGCAGCTTGGGACTAGGGTACAATGAGCAGTTCTTC. Amino acid sequence: CASSLGLGYNEQFF.

There are a few counts of this clone. The chain combines TRBV19 with TRBJ2-1, with D perhaps matching TRBD2 (5 bases). The V gene lost 3 bases and the J gene lost 12 bases, with 18 bases spanning the gap. Germline V gives CDR1 LNHDA, CDR2 SQIVND (reference sequence). This CDR3 region has 14 residues. The CDR3 reads CASSMAAGSRGQFF. The CDR3 DNA reads TGTGCCAGTAGTATGGCAGCCGGCTCTCGGGGGCAGTTCTTC.

The chain employs TRBV6-6 and TRBJ1-1; D gene unclear. Looked up from germline, CDR1 is MNHNY and CDR2 is SVGAGI (reference sequence). V shed 2 bases and J shed 1 base, with 11 bases lying between them. This CDR3 is 15 amino acids long. CDR3 sequence reads: CASSYIRRQNTEAFF. The CDR3 nucleotides read TGTGCCAGCAGTTACATTCGCAGGCAGAACACTGAAGCTTTCTTT.

CDR3 coding DNA: TGCGCCAGCAGTGAGGGGGGACTAGCGCTCCCCAGGGGTGAGCAGTTCTTC. As protein: CASSEGGLALPRGEQFF. This chain joins TRBV10-2 and TRBJ2-1, with 10 bases matching TRBD2. CDR1 and CDR2 from the germline V gene are WSHSY and SAAADI. V lost 2 bases and J lost 9; bases outside the gene matches: 13. The CDR3 is 17 residues long.

This clone appeared a few times. The rearrangement uses TRBV30 and TRBJ1-5, with TRBD1 identical over 8 bases. Germline V lookup: CDR1 GTSNPN, CDR2 SVGIG (reference sequence). The CDR3 consists of 15 residues. The junction had 5 bases not matched to a gene; V was cut back by 0 bases and J by 4 bases. This chain's CDR3 is CAWSVSDRENQPQHF. The CDR3 DNA reads as TGTGCCTGGAGTGTCTCGGACAGGGAAAATCAGCCCCAGCATTTT. The whole variable domain, remainder taken from reference TRBV30 and TRBJ1-5, is SQTIHQWPATLVQPVGSPLSLECTVEGTSNPNLYWYRQAAGRGLQLLFYSVGIGQISSEVPQNLSASRPQDRQFILSSKKLLLSDSGFYLCAWSVSDRENQPQHFGDGTRLSIL.

J is TRBJ2-2 and V is TRBV14; possible D gene TRBD2, 6 bases. The CDR3 consists of 14 residues. Germline lookup yields CDR1 SGHDN and CDR2 FVKESK. The V gene lost 6 bases and the J gene lost 4 bases, with 12 bases spanning the gap. This CDR3 is CASSPWGGTGELFF. Written as DNA, the CDR3 is TGTGCCAGCAGTCCCTGGGGAGGCACCGGGGAGCTGTTTTTT.

The chain combines TRBV4-3 with TRBJ2-5, with 8 bases that match TRBD2. Per the germline V gene, CDR1 is LGHNA and CDR2 is YSLEER. Unmatched junction bases numbered 7, after V lost 0 bases and J lost 4 bases. The CDR3 spans 16 residues. CDR3 sequence: CASSQEGVRGGETQYF. The CDR3, as DNA: TGCGCCAGCAGCCAAGAGGGAGTCCGGGGGGGAGAGACCCAGTACTTC.